What follows are 15 T cell receptor beta chains derived from one specimen sequenced in a study of control samples from healthy donors and cancer patients. Sequencing was performed with immunoSEQ multiplex PCR; in TCRdb, only in-frame clones are kept and a portion is missing. This sample yields approximately 97,000 clones, of which about 82% are seen a single time; more than 15% belongs to the top ten. Sample: blood. Receptors originate from a young man in good health.

CDR3 protein: CASSYGLAGGYYNEQFF. The CDR3 DNA follows: TGTGCCAGCAGTTACGGACTAGCGGGGGGCTACTACAATGAGCAGTTCTTC. The V and J genes are TRBV6-2 or TRBV6-3 and TRBJ2-1; 14 bases agree with TRBD2. Germline CDR1 MNHEY, CDR2 SVGEGT. J gave up 3 bases and V 2 bases, and 3 bases lay outside the gene matches. This CDR3 spans 17 amino acids.

J is TRBJ2-1 and V is TRBV2; weak D call: TRBD1 (6 bases). Trimming cost V 7 bases and J 4 bases, with 11 bases left between them. The CDR3 runs 13 residues. CDR1 and CDR2 (germline): SNHLY, FYNNEI. The CDR3 coding sequence is TGTGCCAGCAATCGACAGGTATACAATGAGCAGTTCTTC. This codes for CASNRQVYNEQFF.

To note about this clone: Different DNA sequences within this sample yield the same CDR3. The chain uses TRBV11-2 and TRBJ2-5, with 7 bases identical to TRBD2. Germline CDR1 is SGHAT and CDR2 is FQNNGV. The CDR3 length is 13 residues. With 4 bases clipped from V and 4 bases from J, the junction kept 3 bases outside the gene matches. CDR3 sequence (DNA): TGTGCCAGCAGCTCCGGACTAGGAGAGACCCAGTACTTC. Translating gives CASSSGLGETQYF.

The J gene is TRBJ1-1, the V gene TRBV10-3; 7 bases align to TRBD1. Germline CDR1 ENHRY, CDR2 SYGVKD. The V gene end was trimmed by 2 bases and the J gene end by 3 bases; junction bases not matched to a gene: 9. This CDR3 spans 16 amino acids. This CDR3 reads CAISERKGASYTEAFF. The CDR3, as DNA: TGTGCCATCAGTGAGAGAAAGGGGGCATCGTACACTGAAGCTTTCTTT.

The chain uses TRBV15 and TRBJ1-4; D gene unclear. The germline V gene encodes CDR1 LNHNV and CDR2 YYDKDF (reference sequence). CDR3 length equals 17 residues. Trimming removed 1 base at V and 0 bases at J, with 12 bases between. This CDR3 reads CATSRVLLVATNEKLFF. The CDR3 DNA sequence: TGTGCCACCAGCAGAGTGCTCTTAGTTGCAACTAATGAAAAACTGTTTTTT.

V is TRBV19 and J is TRBJ2-2; TRBD1 aligns across 8 bases. The V gene end was trimmed by 7 bases and the J gene end by 4 bases; junction bases not matched to a gene: 8. This CDR3 has 15 amino acids. Germline CDR1 is LNHDA and CDR2 is SQIVND (reference sequence). The CDR3 DNA follows: TGTGCCAGTAACCCTCAGGGGGCGCGCACCGGGGAGCTGTTTTTT. As protein: CASNPQGARTGELFF.

This clone has more than one count but fewer than ten. The rearrangement links TRBV6-6 to TRBJ1-3; weak D call: TRBD1 (6 bases). The CDR3 extends over 14 amino acids. Trimming shortened V by 0 bases and J by 4 bases, and 7 bases separated the two germline ends. Germline V CDR1 and CDR2: MNHNY, SVGAGI (reference sequence). In DNA form, the CDR3 reads TGTGCCAGCAGTTACTCCGACAGGGGAAACACCATATATTTT. It codes for CASSYSDRGNTIYF.

The genes are TRBV5-5 and TRBJ2-2, with D perhaps assigned TRBD1 or TRBD2 (6 bases each). The CDR3 has 15 residues. Trimming removed 1 base from V and 5 bases from J, with 12 bases in between. Germline CDR1 is SGHKS and CDR2 is YYEKEE (reference sequence). The CDR3 region is CASSLLQGGTGELFF. The CDR3 DNA is TGTGCCAGCAGCTTGTTACAGGGAGGTACCGGGGAGCTGTTTTTT.

V and J are TRBV29-1 and TRBJ2-7, with TRBD1 identical over 9 bases. The CDR3 is 14 amino acids. J was trimmed by 5 bases and V by 7 bases; bases with no gene match: 12. Germline CDR1 is SQVTM and CDR2 is ANQGSEA. The DNA for the CDR3 is TGCAGCGCGATACAGGGGGCGCGTCGGGACGAGCAGTACTTC. Translated, it gives CSAIQGARRDEQYF.

V gene TRBV18 combines with J gene TRBJ2-2, with D perhaps matching TRBD2 (5 bases). The germline gives CDR1 KGHSH, CDR2 LQKENI. V was clipped by 6 bases and J by 6 bases, with 17 bases between them. CDR3 length: 15 residues. For the CDR3, the DNA is TGTGCCAGCTCTGGACTCATACGGAGCCCCGGGGAGCTGTTTTTT. It translates to CASSGLIRSPGELFF.

The chain uses TRBV5-8 and TRBJ1-3; D perhaps matches TRBD1 (5 bases). CDR3 length equals 16 residues. The germline gives CDR1 SGHTS, CDR2 YDEGEE. V was clipped by 2 bases and J by 4 bases, with 16 bases between them. As DNA, the CDR3 is TGTGCCAGCAGCTTCAGGGCCTCCAGGGCCGGAAACACCATATATTTT. Amino acids: CASSFRASRAGNTIYF.

This clone was observed a few times. V usage is TRBV7-9 and J usage is TRBJ2-5; the match to TRBD1 covers 9 bases. Trimming took 10 bases from V and 1 from J; bases not matched to a gene: 7. The CDR3 totals 14 residues. Germline CDR1 and CDR2: SEHNR and FQNEAQ (reference sequence). For the CDR3, the DNA is TGTGCCACCCCGGGACAGGGACTCCAAGAGACCCAGTACTTC. Amino acid sequence: CATPGQGLQETQYF.

This rearrangement joins TRBV6-5 to TRBJ2-7; 7 nucleotides line up with TRBD1. The J segment lost 0 bases and the V segment lost 8 bases, leaving 10 bases of the junction unmatched. The germline CDR1 and CDR2 sequences are MNHEY and SVGAGI. There are 15 residues in the CDR3. The CDR3 DNA reads TGTGCCAGCGGTATTCGACAGGGACCCTCCTACGAGCAGTACTTC. Amino acids: CASGIRQGPSYEQYF.

The V call is TRBV10-3, the J call TRBJ1-1; D gene unclear. This CDR3 comprises 14 residues. The V gene lost 2 bases and the J gene lost 1 base, with 8 bases spanning the gap. Per the germline V gene, CDR1 is ENHRY and CDR2 is SYGVKD. CDR3 nucleotides: TGTGCCATCAGTGAGGTCTTACGGAACACTGAAGCTTTCTTT. Protein: CAISEVLRNTEAFF.

This clone occurred once. The chain carries TRBV28 and TRBJ2-1; tentative D call: TRBD2 (6 bases). CDR1 and CDR2 (germline): MDHEN, SYDVKM. This CDR3 has 16 residues. The ends were cut back, 2 bases at V and 4 bases at J, with 15 bases in the middle. The CDR3 DNA reads TGTGCCAGCAGTTTAGCTGGTCGGGAGAATTACAATGAGCAGTTCTTC. It codes for CASSLAGRENYNEQFF.